A single T cell receptor (beta chain) is shown here with its context. CDR1 and CDR2 (germline): SGHRS, YFSETQ. The CDR3 is 15 amino acids. V was cut by 3 bases and J by 10 bases, with 20 bases left in between. This specimen belongs to a study of control samples from healthy donors and cancer patients. The data were produced by immunoSEQ multiplex PCR, yet TCRdb's version contains in-frame clones alone and is incomplete. The table lists tens of thousands of clones, 75% to 95% of them singletons, with roughly 3.4% in the top ten. The V and J genes are TRBV5-1 and TRBJ2-1; weak D call: TRBD2 (6 bases). Sequenced material: blood. This clonotype was sampled from a woman aged 18-30 years in good health. The CDR3 reads CASSYDQSPGGEQFF. DNA of the CDR3: TGCGCCAGCAGCTACGACCAGAGCCCCGGGGGAGAGCAGTTCTTC.